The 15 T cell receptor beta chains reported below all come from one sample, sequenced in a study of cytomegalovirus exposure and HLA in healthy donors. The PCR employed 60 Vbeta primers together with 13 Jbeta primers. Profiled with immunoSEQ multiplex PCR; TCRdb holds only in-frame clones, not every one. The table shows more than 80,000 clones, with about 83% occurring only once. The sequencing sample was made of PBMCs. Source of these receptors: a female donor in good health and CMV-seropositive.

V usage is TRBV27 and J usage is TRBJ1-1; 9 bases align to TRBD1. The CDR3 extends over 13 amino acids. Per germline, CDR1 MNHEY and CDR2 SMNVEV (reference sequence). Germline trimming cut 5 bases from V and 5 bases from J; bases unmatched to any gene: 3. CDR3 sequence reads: CASSKQGATEAFF. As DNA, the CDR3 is TGTGCCAGCAGTAAACAGGGGGCAACTGAAGCTTTCTTT.

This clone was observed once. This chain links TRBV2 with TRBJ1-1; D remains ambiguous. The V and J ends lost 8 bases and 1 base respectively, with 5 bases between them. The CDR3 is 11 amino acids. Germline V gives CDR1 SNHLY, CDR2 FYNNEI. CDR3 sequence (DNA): TGTGCCAGCCACAGGAACACTGAAGCTTTCTTT. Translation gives CASHRNTEAFF. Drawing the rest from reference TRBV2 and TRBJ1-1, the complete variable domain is EPEVTQTPSHQVTQMGQEVILRCVPISNHLYFYWYRQILGQKVEFLVSFYNNEISEKSEIFDDQFSVERPDGSNFTLKIRSTKLEDSAMYFCASHRNTEAFFGQGTRLTVV.

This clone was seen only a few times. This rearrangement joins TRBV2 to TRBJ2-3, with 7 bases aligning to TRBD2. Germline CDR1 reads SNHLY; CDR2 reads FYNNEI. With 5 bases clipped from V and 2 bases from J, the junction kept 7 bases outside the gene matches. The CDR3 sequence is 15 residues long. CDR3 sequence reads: CASSMSGAHTDTQYF. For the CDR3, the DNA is TGTGCCAGCAGTATGAGCGGGGCCCACACAGATACGCAGTATTTT.

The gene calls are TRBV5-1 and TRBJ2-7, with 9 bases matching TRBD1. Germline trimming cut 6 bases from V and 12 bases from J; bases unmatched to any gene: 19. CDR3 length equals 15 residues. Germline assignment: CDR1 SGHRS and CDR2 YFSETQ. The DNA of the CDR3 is TGCGCCAGCACGTTAGACCCGGGACAGGGAAATAAGTGGTACTTC. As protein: CASTLDPGQGNKWYF.

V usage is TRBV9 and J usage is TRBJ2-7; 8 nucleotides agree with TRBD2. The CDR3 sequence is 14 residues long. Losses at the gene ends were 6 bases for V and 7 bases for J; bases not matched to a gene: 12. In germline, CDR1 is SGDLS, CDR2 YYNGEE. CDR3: CASNRGGVSGEQYF. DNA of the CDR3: TGTGCCAGCAACCGGGGGGGAGTGTCCGGGGAGCAGTACTTC.

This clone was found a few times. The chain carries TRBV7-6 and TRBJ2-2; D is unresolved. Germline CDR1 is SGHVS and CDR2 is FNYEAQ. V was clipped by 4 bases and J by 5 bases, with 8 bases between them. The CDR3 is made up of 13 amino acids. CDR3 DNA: TGTGCCAGCAGCTCGAGTGAAACCGGGGAGCTGTTTTTT. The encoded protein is CASSSSETGELFF.

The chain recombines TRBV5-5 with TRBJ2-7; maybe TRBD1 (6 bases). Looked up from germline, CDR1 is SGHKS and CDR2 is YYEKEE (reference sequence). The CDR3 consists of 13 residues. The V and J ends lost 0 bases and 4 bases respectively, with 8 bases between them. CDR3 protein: CASSLGGLYEQYF. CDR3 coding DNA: TGTGCCAGCAGCTTGGGGGGGCTTTACGAGCAGTACTTC.

The CDR3 nucleotides are TGTGCCACCACTCGCCGGGACGACTCAGGGGAGTACACCTTC. Translating gives CATTRRDDSGEYTF. The chain employs TRBV25-1 and TRBJ1-2, with D perhaps TRBD1 (6 bases). The CDR3 contains 14 residues. V was trimmed by 10 bases and J by 11 bases, leaving 26 bases between them. Germline-derived CDR1 and CDR2 are MGHDK and SYGVNS.

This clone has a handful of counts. CDR3 amino acids: CASSSSDSSNYGYTF. The CDR3 DNA sequence: TGTGCCAGCAGCTCATCGGACAGTTCTAACTATGGCTACACCTTC. This chain connects TRBV7-9 to TRBJ1-2; tentative D call: TRBD1 (6 bases). CDR1 is SEHNR and CDR2 is FQNEAQ in the germline V gene (reference sequence). Trimming pared 4 bases from V and 0 bases from J, leaving 12 bases between. CDR3 size: 15 residues.

In DNA form, the CDR3 reads TGTGCCAGCAGTCTGGACAGGGTTGACATTCAGTACTTC. It is translated as CASSLDRVDIQYF. The chain recombines TRBV6-1 with TRBJ2-4; 8 bases fit TRBD1. The J segment lost 8 bases and the V segment lost 5 bases, leaving 5 bases of the junction unmatched. This CDR3 region has 13 residues. In germline, CDR1 is MNHNS, CDR2 SASEGT.

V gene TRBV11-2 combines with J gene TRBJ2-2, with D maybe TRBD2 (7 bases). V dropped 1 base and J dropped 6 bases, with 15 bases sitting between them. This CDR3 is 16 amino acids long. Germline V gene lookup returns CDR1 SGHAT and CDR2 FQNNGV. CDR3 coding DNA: TGTGCCAGCAGCTTAGTAGGCGGGGGCGATCCCGGGGAGCTGTTTTTT. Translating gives CASSLVGGGDPGELFF.

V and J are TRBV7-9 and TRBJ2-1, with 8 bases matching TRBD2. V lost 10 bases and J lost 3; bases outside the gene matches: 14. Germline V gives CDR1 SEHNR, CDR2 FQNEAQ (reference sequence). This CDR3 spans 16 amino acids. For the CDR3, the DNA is TGTGCCACTACACCCAAAACCGGGACTAGCTACAATGAGCAGTTCTTC. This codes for CATTPKTGTSYNEQFF.

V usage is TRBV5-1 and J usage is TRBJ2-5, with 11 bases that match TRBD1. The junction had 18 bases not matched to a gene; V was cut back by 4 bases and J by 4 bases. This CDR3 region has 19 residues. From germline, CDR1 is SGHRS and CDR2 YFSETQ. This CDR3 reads CASSRTPGQGGMRGETQYF. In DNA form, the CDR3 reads TGCGCCAGCAGCCGTACCCCGGGACAGGGGGGAATGAGAGGAGAGACCCAGTACTTC.

The CDR3 region is CASSLASQGAIGGYTF. DNA for the CDR3: TGTGCCAGCAGCTTGGCCTCACAGGGGGCGATTGGAGGCTACACCTTC. V and J are TRBV5-4 and TRBJ1-2, with 9 bases matching TRBD1. Losses at the gene ends were 0 bases for V and 8 bases for J; bases not matched to a gene: 11. Germline CDR1 reads SGHNT; CDR2 reads YYREEE (reference sequence). CDR3 size: 16 residues.

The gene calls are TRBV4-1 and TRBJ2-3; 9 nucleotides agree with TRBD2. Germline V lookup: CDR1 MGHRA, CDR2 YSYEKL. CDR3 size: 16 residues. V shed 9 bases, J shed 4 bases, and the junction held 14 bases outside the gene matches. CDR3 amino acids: CASSGLASDPPDTQYF. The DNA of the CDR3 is TGCGCCAGTAGCGGACTAGCGTCAGACCCTCCAGATACGCAGTATTTT.